Listed below are T cell receptor beta chains from one sample, sequenced in a study of blood T cell repertoires in COVID-19. TCRdb's table, derived via immunoSEQ multiplex PCR, lists solely in-frame clones and lacks some. The sample carries about 34,000 clones, 70% to 80% recorded once. Sequenced input: peripheral blood. Every receptor here comes from a man older than 75 with acute or convalescent COVID-19. Each CDR3 is given with its conserved first and last residue. D genes are given only for firm matches. Rows give clone size only sometimes, using once, few, many, or a class for an expanded clone.

v_gene	d_gene	abundance	j_gene	CDR3aa	CDR3nt
TRBV7-3	TRBD2	NA	TRBJ2-2	CASSRDSGVDTGELFF	TGTGCCAGCAGCCGCGATAGCGGGGTAGACACCGGGGAGCTGTTTTTT
TRBV25-1	TRBD1	NA	TRBJ2-7	CASSEWGTGGWYEQYF	TGTGCCAGCAGTGAATGGGGGACAGGGGGCTGGTACGAGCAGTACTTC
TRBV5-1	NA	few	TRBJ2-7	CASSLEQTSYEQYF	TGCGCCAGCAGCTTGGAACAAACCTCCTACGAGCAGTACTTC
TRBV6-5	TRBD1	NA	TRBJ1-4	CASRATGTDNEKLFF	TGTGCCAGCAGGGCAACCGGGACAGACAATGAAAAACTGTTTTTT
TRBV18	TRBD1	NA	TRBJ1-6	CASSLLGQGDGPLHF	TGTGCCAGCTCACTACTGGGACAGGGCGACGGACCCCTCCACTTT
TRBV3-1/TRBV3-2	NA	NA	TRBJ1-4	CASSQVDEKLFF	TGTGCCAGCAGCCAAGTCGATGAAAAACTGTTTTTT
TRBV7-9	NA	NA	TRBJ2-7	CASRPRGGRGGTYEQYF	TGTGCCAGCAGACCCCGAGGGGGCCGAGGGGGGACCTACGAGCAGTACTTC
TRBV5-1	TRBD1	NA	TRBJ1-6	CASSSRTGDNNSPLHF	TGCGCCAGCAGCTCACGGACAGGGGATAATAATTCACCCCTCCACTTT
TRBV2	TRBD1	NA	TRBJ1-6	CASSTPTGGDSPLHF	TGTGCCAGCAGTACACCAACAGGGGGTGATTCACCCCTCCACTTT
TRBV6-5	TRBD1	few	TRBJ2-2	CASTTGGRGELFF	TGTGCCAGCACAACAGGGGGCCGTGGGGAGCTGTTTTTT
TRBV29-1	TRBD1	NA	TRBJ2-1	CSVGGTDRGNYNEQFF	TGCAGCGTTGGGGGAACCGACAGGGGTAACTACAATGAGCAGTTCTTC
TRBV6-2/TRBV6-3	TRBD1	NA	TRBJ1-1	CASSSGTGGAYAEAFF	TGTGCCAGCAGTTCCGGGACAGGGGGCGCTTACGCTGAAGCTTTCTTT
TRBV28	TRBD1	NA	TRBJ2-3	CASGNLPGQGESDTQYF	TGTGCCAGCGGAAATCTCCCGGGACAGGGAGAGTCAGATACGCAGTATTTT
TRBV28	NA	NA	TRBJ1-3	CAGSFPSSSGNTIYF	TGTGCCGGCAGTTTTCCCTCGAGCTCTGGAAACACCATATATTTT
TRBV21-1	NA	NA	TRBJ2-7	CASPPSRGAGCEQYF	TGTGCCAGCCCCCCAAGCAGGGGCGCGGGCTGCGAGCAGTACTTC
TRBV7-2	TRBD1	NA	TRBJ2-6	CASSSRDRGSGANVLTF	TGTGCCAGCAGCTCCCGGGACAGGGGCTCTGGGGCCAACGTCCTGACTTTC
TRBV16	TRBD2	NA	TRBJ2-1	CASSQPRREGLSYEQFF	TGTGCCAGCAGCCAACCTCGTCGGGAGGGCCTGTCATATGAGCAGTTCTTC
TRBV24-1	TRBD2	once	TRBJ2-5	CATSEQTSGQETQYF	TGTGCCACCAGTGAGCAAACTAGCGGGCAAGAGACCCAGTACTTC
TRBV7-2	TRBD2	NA	TRBJ2-7	CASSFRTSGYEQYF	TGTGCCAGCAGCTTCCGGACTAGCGGCTACGAGCAGTACTTC
TRBV19	TRBD1	once	TRBJ1-2	CASTTGGSGYTF	TGTGCCAGCACCACAGGGGGCTCTGGCTACACCTTC
TRBV7-2	TRBD2	NA	TRBJ2-7	CASSSPSGTSGSRYEQYF	TGTGCCAGCAGCTCGCCCTCCGGGACTAGCGGGTCCCGCTACGAGCAGTACTTC
TRBV5-1	TRBD1	NA	TRBJ2-4	CASSLGTGGVQNIQYF	TGCGCCAGCAGCTTAGGGACAGGGGGCGTCCAAAACATTCAGTACTTC
TRBV5-1	NA	few	TRBJ1-2	CASSLAQGYGYTF	TGCGCCAGCAGCTTGGCACAGGGCTATGGCTACACCTTC
TRBV2	TRBD2	NA	TRBJ2-2	CARRLAVNTGELFF	TGTGCCAGACGACTAGCGGTAAACACCGGGGAGCTGTTTTTT
TRBV5-4	TRBD1	once	TRBJ1-1	CASNTDRAVTEAFF	TGTGCCAGCAACACCGACAGGGCGGTCACTGAAGCTTTCTTT
TRBV5-1	TRBD2	NA	TRBJ2-5	CASSPTSGANQETQYF	TGCGCCAGCAGCCCGACTAGCGGGGCAAACCAAGAGACCCAGTACTTC
TRBV6-5	NA	NA	TRBJ2-5	CASSPIREETQYF	TGTGCCAGCAGCCCCATTAGGGAGGAGACCCAGTACTTC